This is a list of T cell receptor beta chains from one sample in a study of cytomegalovirus exposure and HLA in healthy donors. Assay used: immunoSEQ multiplex PCR; TCRdb lists only in-frame clones, some missing. The repertoire includes about 140,000 clones, 65% to 80% of them detected once, and roughly 8.8% sits in the top ten. The sample was PBMCs. The origin of the receptors is a woman aged 45-65 years in good health and CMV-seropositive. Each CDR3 is given without its conserved first and last residue. The size field is filled for only some rows; it gives once, few, many or a size class.

clone size: few; V gene: TRBV28; CDR3 protein: ASSLRGTSTNEKLF
clone size: once; V gene: TRBV19; CDR3 protein: ASNHRGMNTEAF
clone size: -; V gene: TRBV18; CDR3 protein: ASSPRGQGTGNTIY
clone size: -; V gene: TRBV6-6; CDR3 protein: ASSSPGTGYGYT
clone size: -; V gene: TRBV10-2; CDR3 protein: ASSPGQGETQY
clone size: -; V gene: TRBV15; CDR3 protein: ATSPRDRGNSPLH
clone size: -; V gene: TRBV7-3; CDR3 protein: ASSTDRGDEQF
clone size: -; V gene: TRBV6-1; CDR3 protein: ASSATGMNTEAF
clone size: -; V gene: TRBV19; CDR3 protein: ASSMPSGETQY
clone size: -; V gene: TRBV28; CDR3 protein: ASSSTLTGSVSPLH
clone size: -; V gene: TRBV28; CDR3 protein: ASRTSGDNYGYT
clone size: -; V gene: TRBV5-1; CDR3 protein: ASSQRQGALEGTQY
clone size: -; V gene: TRBV19; CDR3 protein: ASSTDGEAGAYQPQH
clone size: -; V gene: TRBV6-4; CDR3 protein: ASSDVRGNIQY
clone size: -; V gene: TRBV7-6; CDR3 protein: ASSPQGGGPDTQY
clone size: few; V gene: TRBV5-1; CDR3 protein: ASSKVVASVDEQY
clone size: -; V gene: TRBV6-1; CDR3 protein: ASIREGNTEAF
clone size: -; V gene: TRBV14; CDR3 protein: ASSQDGIGGTQY
clone size: once; V gene: TRBV11-2; CDR3 protein: ASSFDQGITDTQY
clone size: -; V gene: TRBV15; CDR3 protein: ATSRDNREF
clone size: few; V gene: TRBV21-1; CDR3 protein: ASSKPDPRQGAYEQY
clone size: once; V gene: TRBV29-1; CDR3 protein: SVAGTSGETDTQY
clone size: -; V gene: TRBV6-1; CDR3 protein: ASRSELYNSPLH
clone size: -; V gene: TRBV28; CDR3 protein: ASSLGAFRGNQPQH
clone size: -; V gene: TRBV9; CDR3 protein: ASSVATSAVETQY
clone size: -; V gene: TRBV5-6; CDR3 protein: ASSPGTGANYGYT
clone size: few; V gene: TRBV29-1; CDR3 protein: SVDSPGRGGYGYT
clone size: few; V gene: TRBV5-1; CDR3 protein: ASSSGQFLTDTQY
clone size: -; V gene: TRBV2; CDR3 protein: ASRHGQNYEQY
clone size: -; V gene: TRBV5-6; CDR3 protein: ASSPPGLANTGELF
clone size: -; V gene: TRBV7-3; CDR3 protein: ASSLSSGNTIY
clone size: -; V gene: TRBV7-2; CDR3 protein: ASSPEVAGTAQETQY
clone size: -; V gene: TRBV28; CDR3 protein: ASTLGQGGDYGYT
clone size: -; V gene: TRBV7-3; CDR3 protein: ASSPGQGARLSTDTQY
clone size: -; V gene: TRBV4-1; CDR3 protein: ASSRSSAASGGARTRTQY
clone size: -; V gene: TRBV7-3; CDR3 protein: ASSPTGGASLYEQY
clone size: -; V gene: TRBV7-9; CDR3 protein: ASSLRTGGTGELF
clone size: -; V gene: TRBV30; CDR3 protein: AWTGTRGQPQH
clone size: -; V gene: TRBV5-1; CDR3 protein: ASSFPVQGAGGNTIY
clone size: -; V gene: TRBV28; CDR3 protein: ASSPGTGGYGTDTQY
clone size: -; V gene: TRBV19; CDR3 protein: ASEGPIPEAF
clone size: few; V gene: TRBV4-2; CDR3 protein: ASSKPGGTNEKLF
clone size: -; V gene: TRBV9; CDR3 protein: ASSVETGRRY
clone size: -; V gene: TRBV29-1; CDR3 protein: SVELGQDYEQY
clone size: -; V gene: TRBV5-1; CDR3 protein: ASSLGWGGETQY
clone size: -; V gene: TRBV11-1; CDR3 protein: ASSSPRDSMNTEAF
clone size: -; V gene: TRBV9; CDR3 protein: ASSSGLAPSYNEQF
clone size: -; V gene: TRBV2; CDR3 protein: ASSDVRGYNSPLH
clone size: -; V gene: TRBV5-1; CDR3 protein: ASRDSWGYEQY
clone size: -; V gene: TRBV27; CDR3 protein: ASLATSGAEDTQY
clone size: -; V gene: TRBV9; CDR3 protein: ASSVAVGELF
clone size: -; V gene: TRBV4-1; CDR3 protein: ASSRTPGLKIPDTQY
clone size: -; V gene: TRBV7-9; CDR3 protein: ASRDWDSISYEQY